Included here is one T cell receptor beta chain sequence, with context. Its specificity is unknown. The data are from a study of CD8+ T cells in alopecia areata. Whole-study results and caveats: Higher clonality than in normal scalp was seen in lesional scalp, especially alopecia totalis/universalis. Among patients, TCR sharing was less clear than in mice, a difference possibly due in part to HLA diversity in the patient population.

Following RNA extraction, reverse transcription yielded cDNA that acted as the sequencing template. The repertoire was sequenced with immunoSEQ multiplex PCR; TCRdb's copy has only in-frame clones and lacks some. This sample has 95,000 to 110,000 clones, with less than 70% found just once. The trim removed 1 base at V and 5 bases at J, leaving 5 bases unmatched. Germline-derived CDR1 and CDR2 are SGHAT and FQNNGV. The CDR3 covers 14 residues. Material: CD4+ T cells sorted from blood. The sequence came from a human donor in good health. The chain uses TRBV11-2 and TRBJ2-7; 7 nucleotides match TRBD2. DNA for the CDR3: TGTGCCAGCAGCTTAGTCCCGGGAGGCGACGAGCAGTACTTC. This encodes CASSLVPGGDEQYF.